A single sample is the source of the 28 T cell receptor beta chains below, sequenced in a study of T cell changes during pregnancy in multiple sclerosis. The assay was immunoSEQ multiplex PCR, and TCRdb's table has in-frame clones only and misses some. The repertoire consists of under 70,000 clones, with around 91% occurring once and the leading ten covering over 1%. This sample comprised peripheral blood, obtained after pregnancy. Receptor source: a female donor in good health, enrolled as a control in a pregnancy study.

V gene TRBV30 combines with J gene TRBJ1-2, with D possibly TRBD1 on 6 matching bases. Between the trimmed V and J ends, which lost 1 base and 7 bases, there was a span of 13 bases. The CDR3 contains 13 residues. The germline gives CDR1 GTSNPN, CDR2 SVGIG (reference sequence). The CDR3 nucleotides are TGTGCCTGGAGTGCCGGAGGGGGGGCTGGCTACACCTTC. As protein: CAWSAGGGAGYTF.

CDR3 sequence reads: CASSMGLAGGNTGELFF. The CDR3 nucleotides read TGTGCCAGCAGCATGGGACTAGCGGGGGGGAACACCGGGGAGCTGTTTTTT. The J gene is TRBJ2-2, the V gene TRBV7-2, with 15 nucleotides matching TRBD2. J lost 1 base, V lost 5 bases, and 2 bases had no gene match. Germline CDR1 SGHTA, CDR2 FQGNSA. The CDR3 loop spans 17 amino acids.

The chain combines TRBV7-2 with TRBJ1-1, with 9 bases lining up with TRBD1. Germline loops: CDR1 SGHTA, CDR2 FQGNSA. The CDR3 extends over 16 amino acids. Germline trimming cut 4 bases from V and 6 bases from J; bases unmatched to any gene: 12. The CDR3 spells CASSSETGGRWAEAFF. For the CDR3, the DNA is TGTGCCAGCAGCTCGGAAACAGGGGGCCGGTGGGCTGAAGCTTTCTTT.

This clone has just one count. V usage is TRBV9 and J usage is TRBJ2-2; TRBD2 matches 7 bases. The J segment lost 9 bases and the V segment lost 3 bases, leaving 14 bases of the junction unmatched. Germline CDR1 is SGDLS and CDR2 is YYNGEE. The CDR3 covers 16 residues. DNA for the CDR3: TGTGCCAGCAGCGAGGAGGGGAGGGGCGAGTGGCGGGAGCTGTTTTTT. As protein: CASSEEGRGEWRELFF.

The rearrangement uses TRBV2 and TRBJ2-3; 8 nucleotides line up with TRBD2. Germline values: CDR1 SNHLY, CDR2 FYNNEI. Unmatched junction bases numbered 3, after V lost 3 bases and J lost 4 bases. The CDR3 is made up of 14 amino acids. The CDR3 sequence: CASSEGTRADTQYF. In DNA, the CDR3 is TGTGCCAGCAGTGAGGGGACTAGAGCAGATACGCAGTATTTT. Full variable domain (missing parts from reference TRBV2 and TRBJ2-3): EPEVTQTPSHQVTQMGQEVILRCVPISNHLYFYWYRQILGQKVEFLVSFYNNEISEKSEIFDDQFSVERPDGSNFTLKIRSTKLEDSAMYFCASSEGTRADTQYFGPGTRLTVL.

This chain connects TRBV7-2 to TRBJ2-7; TRBD1 matches 8 bases. V dropped 4 bases and J dropped 5; count of bases not matched to a gene: 4. Germline V gene data show CDR1 as SGHTA and CDR2 as FQGNSA. The CDR3 runs to 13 residues. The CDR3 nucleotides read TGTGCCAGCAGCTGGGGACAGGATGACGAGCAGTACTTC. It translates to CASSWGQDDEQYF.

The chain uses TRBV9 and TRBJ2-3; 7 nucleotides match TRBD1. Trimming at V came to 3 bases and at J to 2 bases, leaving 9 bases not matched to a gene. Germline V gene lookup returns CDR1 SGDLS and CDR2 YYNGEE. The CDR3 is made up of 16 amino acids. The CDR3 DNA reads as TGTGCCAGCAGCGCCGTCAGGGGGTTCCACACAGATACGCAGTATTTT. This encodes CASSAVRGFHTDTQYF.

This chain joins TRBV19 and TRBJ1-5; 8 nucleotides line up with TRBD1. CDR3 size: 16 residues. Germline CDR1 is LNHDA and CDR2 is SQIVND (reference sequence). With 5 bases clipped from V and 0 bases from J, the junction kept 6 bases outside the gene matches. CDR3 region: CASSGAGGISNQPQHF. CDR3 coding DNA: TGTGCCAGTAGTGGGGCAGGGGGCATTAGCAATCAGCCCCAGCATTTT.

The rearrangement joins TRBV11-3 to TRBJ1-1, with a tentative D call TRBD1 (6 bases). The CDR3 is 14 amino acids. Per germline, CDR1 SGHNT and CDR2 YENEEA. V was cut by 1 base and J by 1 base, with 7 bases left in between. The CDR3 sequence: CASSLGRGNTEAFF. The DNA of the CDR3 is TGTGCCAGCAGCTTAGGCAGGGGGAACACTGAAGCTTTCTTT.

This sequence joins TRBV6-4 and TRBJ2-2, with TRBD2 identical over 13 bases. The CDR3 is 15 amino acids. Germline lookup yields CDR1 MRHNA and CDR2 SNTAGT. With 4 bases clipped from V and 4 bases from J, the junction kept 0 bases outside the gene matches. The CDR3 sequence: CASSGTSGGTGELFF. The CDR3 coding sequence is TGTGCCAGCAGTGGGACTAGCGGGGGCACCGGGGAGCTGTTTTTT.

The chain joins TRBV6-1 to TRBJ1-3; tentatively, D is TRBD1 (5 bases). V was shortened by 3 bases and J by 4 bases, with 22 bases between the two germline ends. Germline CDR1 and CDR2: MNHNS and SASEGT. The CDR3 loop spans 18 amino acids. CDR3 DNA: TGTGCCAGCAGTGACGTCCCAGGGCCAGAGATTACGGGAAACACCATATATTTT. Protein sequence: CASSDVPGPEITGNTIYF.

The rearrangement links TRBV6-6 to TRBJ2-1; TRBD1 matches 11 bases. Germline V gene lookup returns CDR1 MNHNY and CDR2 SVGAGI (reference sequence). The J segment lost 7 bases and the V segment lost 6 bases, leaving 5 bases of the junction unmatched. This CDR3 is built from 14 residues. CDR3 bases: TGTGCCAGCAGGGCCGGGACAGGGGGGAATGAGCAGTTCTTC. This sequence encodes CASRAGTGGNEQFF.

V gene TRBV19 combines with J gene TRBJ2-7; the D gene is possibly TRBD1 (5 bases). The V gene's germline CDR1 is LNHDA and CDR2 SQIVND (reference sequence). The CDR3 sequence is 12 residues long. Trimming took 6 bases from V and 4 from J, leaving 10 bases between them. The CDR3 region has the DNA TGTGCCAGTAGCCACACAGGTTACGAGCAGTACTTC. Its protein product is CASSHTGYEQYF.

The rearrangement uses TRBV19 and TRBJ1-1, with a weak D call TRBD1 (5 bases). The germline V gene has CDR1 LNHDA and CDR2 SQIVND (reference sequence). The CDR3 is 13 amino acids. Trimming took 10 bases from V and 3 from J, leaving 15 bases between them. The CDR3 DNA reads as TGTGCCACTGGAAAAGGGGTATACACTGAAGCTTTCTTT. Translation gives CATGKGVYTEAFF.

The J gene is TRBJ1-2, the V gene TRBV30; D is unresolved. The CDR3 covers 13 residues. Germline CDR1 reads GTSNPN; CDR2 reads SVGIG (reference sequence). V was clipped by 3 bases and J by 6 bases, with 14 bases between them. CDR3 in DNA: TGTGCCTGGAGCGAAGGCCGTGGGCATGGCTACACCTTC. It encodes CAWSEGRGHGYTF.

The J gene is TRBJ2-2, the V gene TRBV7-9, with D perhaps matching TRBD2 (6 bases). Germline V gives CDR1 SEHNR, CDR2 FQNEAQ (reference sequence). CDR3 size: 14 residues. The V gene lost 3 bases and the J gene lost 2 bases, with 7 bases spanning the gap. CDR3: CASSFGGNTGELFF. CDR3 in DNA: TGTGCCAGCAGCTTCGGGGGAAACACCGGGGAGCTGTTTTTT.

The chain has TRBV7-2 and TRBJ2-3; TRBD1 agrees at 7 bases. Trimming removed 5 bases from V and 2 bases from J; junction bases left unmatched: 7. CDR1 and CDR2 from the germline V gene are SGHTA and FQGNSA. The CDR3 has 15 amino acids. This CDR3 reads CASSPDRVITDTQYF. CDR3 in DNA: TGTGCCAGCAGCCCCGACAGGGTTATCACAGATACGCAGTATTTT. The full variable domain, completed using reference TRBV7-2 and TRBJ2-3, is GAGVSQSPSNKVTEKGKDVELRCDPISGHTALYWYRQSLGQGLEFLIYFQGNSAPDKSGLPSDRFSAERTGGSVSTLTIQRTQQEDSAVYLCASSPDRVITDTQYFGPGTRLTVL.

Only one count was recorded for this clone. This chain joins TRBV6-5 and TRBJ2-5, with D unclear. The ends were cut back, 0 bases at V and 3 bases at J, with 5 bases in the middle. The CDR3 spans 13 residues. Germline V lookup: CDR1 MNHEY, CDR2 SVGAGI. As DNA, the CDR3 is TGTGCCAGCAGTTACTCTATTGAAGAGACCCAGTACTTC. As protein: CASSYSIEETQYF.

The V gene is TRBV19, the J gene TRBJ2-5, with 7 bases aligning to TRBD1. The V segment lost 3 bases and the J segment 0 bases; nucleotides outside the gene matches: 10. CDR3 size: 17 residues. CDR1 LNHDA and CDR2 SQIVND come from the germline V gene (reference sequence). CDR3 amino acids: CASSMSWGQRYQETQYF. CDR3 coding DNA: TGTGCCAGTAGTATGAGTTGGGGACAGAGGTACCAAGAGACCCAGTACTTC.

This clone was recorded a few times. The chain combines TRBV15 with TRBJ1-1; D is undetermined. The V and J ends lost 0 bases and 1 base respectively, with 9 bases between them. The CDR3 has 15 amino acids. The V gene's germline CDR1 is LNHNV and CDR2 YYDKDF (reference sequence). This CDR3 is CATSRDLTQNTEAFF. DNA for the CDR3: TGTGCCACCAGCAGAGATTTAACTCAGAACACTGAAGCTTTCTTT.

V usage is TRBV12-5 and J usage is TRBJ2-3; 9 positions agree with TRBD1. The V segment lost 3 bases and the J segment 2 bases; nucleotides outside the gene matches: 12. Per germline, CDR1 LGHNT and CDR2 FRNRAP. The CDR3 runs to 18 residues. The CDR3 bases are TGTGCTAGTGGTTTCTCCACGGACAGGGGCATCTCCACAGATACGCAGTATTTT. This translates into CASGFSTDRGISTDTQYF.

The V and J genes are TRBV9 and TRBJ1-2; 10 bases are shared with TRBD1. With 3 bases clipped from V and 7 bases from J, the junction kept 12 bases outside the gene matches. Germline lookup yields CDR1 SGDLS and CDR2 YYNGEE. This CDR3 has 16 residues. The DNA of the CDR3 is TGTGCCAGCAGCGCCCACCGGGACAGGGGATTCAGTGGCTACACCTTC. Its translation is CASSAHRDRGFSGYTF.

This chain links TRBV7-2 with TRBJ1-4; D may be TRBD1 (5 bases). V was trimmed by 5 bases and J by 4 bases, leaving 14 bases between them. Germline V gives CDR1 SGHTA, CDR2 FQGNSA. The CDR3 has 15 residues. CDR3 coding DNA: TGTGCCAGCAGCCCTGGGGGGAGGGGTAATGAAAAACTGTTTTTT. This translates into CASSPGGRGNEKLFF. Using reference TRBV7-2 and TRBJ1-4 for the parts outside the CDR3, the full variable domain is GAGVSQSPSNKVTEKGKDVELRCDPISGHTALYWYRQSLGQGLEFLIYFQGNSAPDKSGLPSDRFSAERTGGSVSTLTIQRTQQEDSAVYLCASSPGGRGNEKLFFGSGTQLSVL.

The J gene is TRBJ2-7, the V gene TRBV18, with D unresolved. Germline assignment: CDR1 KGHSH and CDR2 LQKENI. There are 13 residues in the CDR3. V shed 6 bases and J shed 6 bases, with 15 bases lying between them. In nucleotides, the CDR3 is TGTGCCAGCTCGCGCAGCGACTCTAGCGAGCAGTACTTC. Amino acids: CASSRSDSSEQYF.

The chain carries TRBV5-4 and TRBJ1-2, with D perhaps TRBD1 (6 bases). This CDR3 comprises 16 residues. The V end was cut by 0 bases, the J end by 8 bases, with 20 bases between. Germline V gene lookup returns CDR1 SGHNT and CDR2 YYREEE (reference sequence). CDR3 residues: CASSLAGQGKILGYTF. CDR3 nucleotide sequence: TGTGCCAGCAGCTTGGCGGGACAAGGAAAGATCCTCGGCTACACCTTC. Variable domain in full (rest from reference TRBV5-4 and TRBJ1-2): ETGVTQSPTHLIKTRGQQVTLRCSSQSGHNTVSWYQQALGQGPQFIFQYYREEENGRGNFPPRFSGLQFPNYSSELNVNALELDDSALYLCASSLAGQGKILGYTFGSGTRLTVV.

The genes are TRBV6-1 and TRBJ1-5; 10 bases align to TRBD1. V shed 3 bases, J shed 6 bases, and the junction held 8 bases outside the gene matches. The CDR3 is 16 residues long. Germline V gives CDR1 MNHNS, CDR2 SASEGT. The CDR3 loop is CASSEGVGTGVQPQHF. DNA of the CDR3: TGTGCCAGCAGTGAGGGGGTTGGGACAGGGGTTCAGCCCCAGCATTTT.

This clone showed up just once. The rearrangement uses TRBV7-8 and TRBJ1-4, with a weak D call TRBD1 (6 bases). Germline lookup yields CDR1 SGHVS and CDR2 FQNEAQ. The CDR3 totals 14 residues. V lost 3 bases and J 3 bases, leaving 8 bases between the germline ends. The DNA of the CDR3 is TGTGCCAGCAGCTTGGACAGACCTAATGAAAAACTGTTTTTT. Translated: CASSLDRPNEKLFF.

The CDR3 DNA sequence: TGTGCCAGCAGCGACCACAGGGCTGGGAACACTGAAGCTTTCTTT. Translating gives CASSDHRAGNTEAFF. This sequence joins TRBV7-2 and TRBJ1-1; D might be TRBD1 (6 bases). The V end was cut by 5 bases, the J end by 1 base, with 14 bases between. Germline V gene data show CDR1 as SGHTA and CDR2 as FQGNSA. There are 15 residues in the CDR3. Variable domain in full (rest from reference TRBV7-2 and TRBJ1-1): GAGVSQSPSNKVTEKGKDVELRCDPISGHTALYWYRQSLGQGLEFLIYFQGNSAPDKSGLPSDRFSAERTGGSVSTLTIQRTQQEDSAVYLCASSDHRAGNTEAFFGQGTRLTVV.